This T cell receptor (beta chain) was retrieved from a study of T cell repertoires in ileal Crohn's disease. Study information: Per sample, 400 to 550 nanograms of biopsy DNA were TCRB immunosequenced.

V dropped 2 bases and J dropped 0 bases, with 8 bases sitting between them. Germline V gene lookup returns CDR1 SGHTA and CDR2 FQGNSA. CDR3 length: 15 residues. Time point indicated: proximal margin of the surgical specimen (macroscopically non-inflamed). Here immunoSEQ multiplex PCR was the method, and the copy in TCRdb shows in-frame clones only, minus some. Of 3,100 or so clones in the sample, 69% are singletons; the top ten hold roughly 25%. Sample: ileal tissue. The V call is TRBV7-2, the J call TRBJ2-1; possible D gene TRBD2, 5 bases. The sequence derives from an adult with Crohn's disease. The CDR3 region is CASSLTRDSYNEQFF. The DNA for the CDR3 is TGTGCCAGCAGCTTAACTAGAGACTCCTACAATGAGCAGTTCTTC. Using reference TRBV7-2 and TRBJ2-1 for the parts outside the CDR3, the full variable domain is GAGVSQSPSNKVTEKGKDVELRCDPISGHTALYWYRQSLGQGLEFLIYFQGNSAPDKSGLPSDRFSAERTGGSVSTLTIQRTQQEDSAVYLCASSLTRDSYNEQFFGPGTRLTVL.